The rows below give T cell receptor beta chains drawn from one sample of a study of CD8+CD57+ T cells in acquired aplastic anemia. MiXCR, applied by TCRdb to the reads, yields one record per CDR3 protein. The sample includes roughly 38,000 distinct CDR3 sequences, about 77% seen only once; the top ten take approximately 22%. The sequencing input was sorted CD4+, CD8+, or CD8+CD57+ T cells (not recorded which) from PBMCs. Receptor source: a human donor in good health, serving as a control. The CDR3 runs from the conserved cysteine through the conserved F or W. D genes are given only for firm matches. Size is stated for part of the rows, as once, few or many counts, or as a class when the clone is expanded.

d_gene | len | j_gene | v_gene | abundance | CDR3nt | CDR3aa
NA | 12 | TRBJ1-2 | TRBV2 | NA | TGTGCCAGCAGAGACAGGAACTATGGCTACACCTTC | CASRDRNYGYTF
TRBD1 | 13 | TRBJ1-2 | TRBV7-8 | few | TGTGCCAGCATAGGGCGACAGGGCTATGGCTACACCTTC | CASIGRQGYGYTF
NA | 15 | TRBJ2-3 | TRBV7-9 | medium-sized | TGTGCCAGCAGCTCGGCGGGCTGGGGTACAGATACGCAGTATTTT | CASSSAGWGTDTQYF
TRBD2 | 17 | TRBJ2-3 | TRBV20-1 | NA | TGCGGGGCAGGGAGCGGGGGGTTCAAGCAGAGCACAGATACGCAGTATTTT | CGAGSGGFKQSTDTQYF
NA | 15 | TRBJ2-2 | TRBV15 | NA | TGTGCCACCAGCAGAGCGAGGGTGTACGCCGGGGAGCTGTTTTTT | CATSRARVYAGELFF
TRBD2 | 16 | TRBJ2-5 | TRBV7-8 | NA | TGTGCCAGCAGCTTAGTCCCTAGCGGGGGTAGAGAGACCCAGTACTTC | CASSLVPSGGRETQYF
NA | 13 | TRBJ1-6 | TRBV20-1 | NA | TGCAGTGCTATTCGGGGCTATAATTCACCCCTCCACTTT | CSAIRGYNSPLHF
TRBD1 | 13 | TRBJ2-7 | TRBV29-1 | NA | TGCAGCGTCAGGGACAGCCGCTCCTACGAGCAGTACTTC | CSVRDSRSYEQYF
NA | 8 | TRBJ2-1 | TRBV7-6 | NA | TGTGCCAGCAGTCCCCAGTTCTTC | CASSPQFF
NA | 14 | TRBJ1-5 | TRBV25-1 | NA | TGTGCCAGCAGTGAATCAGGGTTGGCTCAGCCCCAGCATTTT | CASSESGLAQPQHF
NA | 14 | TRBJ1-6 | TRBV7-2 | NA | TGTGCCAGCAGCCCCGTGGCTTATAATTCACCCCTCCACTTT | CASSPVAYNSPLHF
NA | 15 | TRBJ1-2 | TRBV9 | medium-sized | TGTGCCAGCAGCGTTGTGCAGCCAGGAAACTATGGCTACACCTTC | CASSVVQPGNYGYTF
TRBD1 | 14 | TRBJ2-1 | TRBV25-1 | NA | TGTGCCAGCAGTGCCGACAGGGGAACGGGTGAGCAGTTCTTC | CASSADRGTGEQFF
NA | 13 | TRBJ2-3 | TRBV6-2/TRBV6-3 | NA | TGTGCCAGCAGCCCTCAAATGCCAGATACGCAGTATTTT | CASSPQMPDTQYF
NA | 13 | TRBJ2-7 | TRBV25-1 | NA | TGTGCCAGCAGTGGCTCAACTCGGGGCGAGCAGTACTTC | CASSGSTRGEQYF
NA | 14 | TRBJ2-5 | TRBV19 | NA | TGTGCCAGTAGTATTTCGGGGACCGAGGGGACCCAGTACTTC | CASSISGTEGTQYF
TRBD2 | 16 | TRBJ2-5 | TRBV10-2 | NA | TGCGCCAGCCAAGAAGGAAGCGGGGGCTTCCAAGAGACCCAGTACTTC | CASQEGSGGFQETQYF
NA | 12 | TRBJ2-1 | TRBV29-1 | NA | TGCAGCGTCTCGAAGACTGGCGGTGAGCAGTTCTTC | CSVSKTGGEQFF
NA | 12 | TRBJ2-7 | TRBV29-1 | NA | TGCAGCGTTGAAGATCAGGGACCGGAGCAGTACTTC | CSVEDQGPEQYF
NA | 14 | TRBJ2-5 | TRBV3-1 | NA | TGTGCCAGCAGCCACGTTGCAGCGGAAGAGACCCAGTACTTC | CASSHVAAEETQYF
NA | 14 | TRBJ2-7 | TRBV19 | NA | TGTGCCAGTGGTTCGGGACGAAGCTACTACGAGCAGTACTTC | CASGSGRSYYEQYF
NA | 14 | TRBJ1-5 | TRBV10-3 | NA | TGTGCCATCAGTGAGGGCGGGGGCGATCAGCCCCAGCATTTT | CAISEGGGDQPQHF
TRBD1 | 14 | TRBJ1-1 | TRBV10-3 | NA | TGTGCCATCAGGAGACAGGGATCTTACACTGAAGCTTTCTTT | CAIRRQGSYTEAFF
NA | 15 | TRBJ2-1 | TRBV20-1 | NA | TGCAGTGCTAGGGCGTGGGAAAGCTCCTACAATGAGCAGTTCTTC | CSARAWESSYNEQFF
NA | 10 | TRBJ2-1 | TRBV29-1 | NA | TGCAGCGTGGAGTACAATGAGCAGTTCTTC | CSVEYNEQFF
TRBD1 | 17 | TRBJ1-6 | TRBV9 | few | TGTGCCAGCAGCCCCTGGGCCCCCGGGACAGGCAATTCACCCCTCCACTTT | CASSPWAPGTGNSPLHF
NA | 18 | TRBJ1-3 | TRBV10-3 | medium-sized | TGTGCCATCAGTGACCAGATCCGGGGGACCCTCACTGGAAACACCATATATTTT | CAISDQIRGTLTGNTIYF
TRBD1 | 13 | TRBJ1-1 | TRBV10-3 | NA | TGTGCCACTTGGGGACAGTTGAACACTGAAGCTTTCTTT | CATWGQLNTEAFF
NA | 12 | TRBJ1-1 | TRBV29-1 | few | TGCAGCGCGCCAATACAGGGCAGGGAAGCTTTCTTT | CSAPIQGREAFF
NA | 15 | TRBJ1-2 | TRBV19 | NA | TGTGCCAGTAGTAGTCGGAGGCCCACAAACTATGGCTACACCTTC | CASSSRRPTNYGYTF
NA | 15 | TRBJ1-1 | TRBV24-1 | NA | TGTGCCACCAGTGACAGCAGGAGACGGAACACTGAAGCTTTCTTT | CATSDSRRRNTEAFF
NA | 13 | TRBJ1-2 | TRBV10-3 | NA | TGTGCCATCGAGAAGGAATCCGGCTATGGCTACACCTTC | CAIEKESGYGYTF
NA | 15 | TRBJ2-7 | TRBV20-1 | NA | TGCAGTGCTAGAGATGGGGGTCGGGGTTCCTACGAGCAGTACTTC | CSARDGGRGSYEQYF
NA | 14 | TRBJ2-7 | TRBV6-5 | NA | TGTGCCAGCAGTTTCAAGGTATTCAGCTACGAGCAGTACTTC | CASSFKVFSYEQYF
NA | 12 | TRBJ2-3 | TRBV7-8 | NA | TGTGCCAGCAGCCAAGCCACAGATACGCAGTATTTT | CASSQATDTQYF
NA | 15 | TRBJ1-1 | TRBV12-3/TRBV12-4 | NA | TGTGCCAGCTATGATAGACTGGCCATGAACACTGAAGCTTTCTTT | CASYDRLAMNTEAFF
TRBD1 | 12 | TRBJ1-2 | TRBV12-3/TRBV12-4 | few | TGTGCCAGCAGGGGACAGGGCTATGGCTACACCTTC | CASRGQGYGYTF
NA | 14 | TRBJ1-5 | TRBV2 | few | TGTGCCAGCAGTGATGCTTATAGCAATCAGCCCCAGCATTTT | CASSDAYSNQPQHF
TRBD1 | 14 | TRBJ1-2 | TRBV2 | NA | TGTGCCAGCAGTAGGACAGGGGTTAACTATGGCTACACCTTC | CASSRTGVNYGYTF
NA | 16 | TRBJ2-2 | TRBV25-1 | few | TGTGCCAGCAGTGAAAAAACCGGACTGTACACCGGGGAGCTGTTTTTT | CASSEKTGLYTGELFF
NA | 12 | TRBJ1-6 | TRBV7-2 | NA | TGTGCCAGCAGCCTGTGGAATTCACCCCTCCACTTT | CASSLWNSPLHF
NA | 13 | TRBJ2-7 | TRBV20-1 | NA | TGCAGCGTAATAGGGGGGGGATACTACGAGCAGTACTTC | CSVIGGGYYEQYF
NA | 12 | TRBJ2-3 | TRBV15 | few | TGTGCCACCAGTCGTGCCGAAGATACGCAGTATTTT | CATSRAEDTQYF
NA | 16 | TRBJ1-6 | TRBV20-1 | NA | TGCAGTGCTAGAGATTTATTAGGCAGGGGACCATCACCCCTCCACTTT | CSARDLLGRGPSPLHF
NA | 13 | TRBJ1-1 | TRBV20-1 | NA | TGCAGTGCTCCTATGACAGTCAACACTGAAGCTTTCTTT | CSAPMTVNTEAFF
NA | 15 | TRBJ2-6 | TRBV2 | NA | TGTGCCATCAGTGAGCCCCCCGCTGGGGCCAACGTCCTGACTTTC | CAISEPPAGANVLTF
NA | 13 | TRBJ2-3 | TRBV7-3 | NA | TGTGCCAGCGGCTTAGTGAACACAGATACGCAGTATTTT | CASGLVNTDTQYF
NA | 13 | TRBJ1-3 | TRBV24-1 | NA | TGTGCCACCAGTACTCCCTCTGGAAACACCATATATTTT | CATSTPSGNTIYF
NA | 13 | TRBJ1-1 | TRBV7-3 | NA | TGTGCCAGCAGCCCCACAGGGTTGACTGAAGCTTTCTTT | CASSPTGLTEAFF
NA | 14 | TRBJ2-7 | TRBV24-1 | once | TGTGCCACCAGTGATTCGGACGGGAACCCCGAGCAGTACTTC | CATSDSDGNPEQYF